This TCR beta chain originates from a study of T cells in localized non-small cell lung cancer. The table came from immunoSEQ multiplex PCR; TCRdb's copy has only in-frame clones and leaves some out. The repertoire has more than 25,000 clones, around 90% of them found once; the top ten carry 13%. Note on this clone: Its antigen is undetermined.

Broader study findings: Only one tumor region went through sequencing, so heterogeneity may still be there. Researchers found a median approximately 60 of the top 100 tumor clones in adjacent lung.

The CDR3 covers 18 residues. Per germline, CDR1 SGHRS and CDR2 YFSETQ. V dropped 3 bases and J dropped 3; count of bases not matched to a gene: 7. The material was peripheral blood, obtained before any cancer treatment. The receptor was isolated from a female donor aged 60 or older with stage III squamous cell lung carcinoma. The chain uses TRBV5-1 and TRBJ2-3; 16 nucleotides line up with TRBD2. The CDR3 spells CASSSGTSGRVGTDTQYF. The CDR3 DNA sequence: TGCGCCAGCAGCTCCGGGACTAGCGGGAGGGTGGGGACAGATACGCAGTATTTT. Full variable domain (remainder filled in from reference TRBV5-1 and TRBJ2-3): KAGVTQTPRYLIKTRGQQVTLSCSPISGHRSVSWYQQTPGQGLQFLFEYFSETQRNKGNFPGRFSGRQFSNSRSEMNVSTLELGDSALYLCASSSGTSGRVGTDTQYFGPGTRLTVL.